The clone carrying this T cell receptor beta chain appeared a few times. The antigen remains undetermined. These data originate in a study of T cells in Graves' hyperthyroidism and ophthalmopathy. Amplification yielded TCR beta CDR3 regions, with RNA transcripts as the source. During a first-round RT-PCR of the TCR CDR3, the HTBI primer set was used. TCRdb called the multiplex PCR reads again in MiXCR, with one record for every CDR3 protein. The profile covers around 340,000 distinct CDR3 sequences, with around 13% appearing a single time and around 23% taken by the ten largest. Whole-study findings and limits: Most thyroid clonotypes expanded above 0.001 appeared in blood too. The model forecast ophthalmopathy, anticipating it by a median approximately 6.1 months before onset.

This receptor was obtained from a woman in her 30s with Graves' hyperthyroidism. The sequenced material came from blood.

In DNA, the CDR3 is TGTGCCACCAGCAGAGATAAGACTAGCACCGACGAGCAGTACTTC. Its protein product is CATSRDKTSTDEQYF. The chain combines TRBV15 with TRBJ2-7, with TRBD2 identical over 7 bases. Germline V gives CDR1 LNHNV, CDR2 YYDKDF (reference sequence). V lost 0 bases, J lost 5 bases, and 7 bases stayed unmatched. This CDR3 region has 15 residues.